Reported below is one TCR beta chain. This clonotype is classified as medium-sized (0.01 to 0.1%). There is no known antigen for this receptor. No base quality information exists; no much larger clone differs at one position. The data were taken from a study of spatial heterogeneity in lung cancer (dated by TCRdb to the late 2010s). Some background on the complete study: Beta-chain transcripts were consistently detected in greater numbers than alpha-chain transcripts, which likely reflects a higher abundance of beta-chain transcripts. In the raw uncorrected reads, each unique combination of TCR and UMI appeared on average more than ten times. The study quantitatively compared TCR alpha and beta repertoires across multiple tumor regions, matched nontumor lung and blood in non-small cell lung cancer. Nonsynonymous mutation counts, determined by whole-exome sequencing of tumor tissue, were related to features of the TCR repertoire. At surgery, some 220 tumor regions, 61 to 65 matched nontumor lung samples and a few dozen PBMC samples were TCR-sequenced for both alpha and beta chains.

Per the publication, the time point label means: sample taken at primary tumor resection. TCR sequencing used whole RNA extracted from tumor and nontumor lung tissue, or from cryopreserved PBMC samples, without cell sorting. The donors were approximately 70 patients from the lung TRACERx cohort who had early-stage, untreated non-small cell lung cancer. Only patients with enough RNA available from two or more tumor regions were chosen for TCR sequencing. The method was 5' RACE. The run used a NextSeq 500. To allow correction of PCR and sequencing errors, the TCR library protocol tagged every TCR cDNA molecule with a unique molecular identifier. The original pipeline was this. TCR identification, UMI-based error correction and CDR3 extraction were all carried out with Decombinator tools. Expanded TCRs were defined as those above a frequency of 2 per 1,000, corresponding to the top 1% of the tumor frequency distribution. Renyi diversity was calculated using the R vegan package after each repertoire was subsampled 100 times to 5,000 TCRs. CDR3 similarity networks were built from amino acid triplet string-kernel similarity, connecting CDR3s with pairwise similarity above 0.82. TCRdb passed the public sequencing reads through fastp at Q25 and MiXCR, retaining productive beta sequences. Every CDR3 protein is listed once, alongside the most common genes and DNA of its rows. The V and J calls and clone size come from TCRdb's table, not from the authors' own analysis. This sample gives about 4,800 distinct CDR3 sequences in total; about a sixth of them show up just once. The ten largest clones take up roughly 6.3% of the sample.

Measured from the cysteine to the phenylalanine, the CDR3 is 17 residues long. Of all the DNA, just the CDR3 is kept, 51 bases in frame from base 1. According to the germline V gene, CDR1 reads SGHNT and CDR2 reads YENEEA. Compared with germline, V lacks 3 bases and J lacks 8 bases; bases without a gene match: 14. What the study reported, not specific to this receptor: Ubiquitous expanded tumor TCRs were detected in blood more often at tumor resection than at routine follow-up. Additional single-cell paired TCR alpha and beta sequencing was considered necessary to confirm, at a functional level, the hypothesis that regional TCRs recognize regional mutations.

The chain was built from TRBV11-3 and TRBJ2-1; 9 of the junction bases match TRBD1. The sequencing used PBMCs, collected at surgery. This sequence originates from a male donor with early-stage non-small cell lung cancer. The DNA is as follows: TGTGCCAGCAGCTTCATGAGGGCCGGGACAGGGAATGATGAGCAGTTCTTC. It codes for CASSFMRAGTGNDEQFF.